This T cell receptor (beta chain) stems from a study of Ad26.COV2.S vaccination and SARS-CoV-2 variants. The treatment denotes: roughly 18 received Ad26.COV2.S at low or high dose, single or two shots; roughly 5 received placebo; per-sample allocation not given. Collection of the samples took place on day 63 after the first injection of vaccine or placebo. The sample came from a Boston adult aged 18-55 years. The method was immunoSEQ multiplex PCR; TCRdb's version includes in-frame clones alone and lacks a portion of them. The table records about 400,000 clones, 89% of them present only once. V dropped 2 bases and J dropped 7; count of bases not matched to a gene: 15. CDR1 SGHNT and CDR2 YYREEE come from the germline V gene (reference sequence). CDR3 length: 18 residues.

The material was peripheral blood, obtained in a trial of Ad26.COV2.S vaccine versus placebo. This clonotype was obtained from a person between 18 and 65 years old who received the Ad26.COV2.S COVID-19 vaccine or a placebo. The V call is TRBV5-4, the J call TRBJ2-5, with TRBD2 identical over 12 bases. The CDR3: CASSFSSSGRDYSATQYF. The CDR3 nucleotides are TGTGCCAGCAGCTTCTCTTCTAGCGGGAGGGACTATTCCGCGACCCAGTACTTC.